This entry is about one T cell receptor beta chain. Its antigen remains unidentified. Sequencing was performed with immunoSEQ multiplex PCR; in TCRdb, only in-frame clones are kept and a portion is missing. The sample shows over 9,000 clones, around 85% of them seen only once. This sample is drawn from a study of tumor-infiltrating lymphocytes in localized non-small cell lung cancer. Study-wide background: The cohort mixed smokers and never-smokers, several histologies, and some post-neoadjuvant-chemotherapy samples. Overall study results and limits: Each assay used a separate piece of the same tissue. Higher tumor T cell infiltration than in uninvolved lung was supported by TCRbeta sequencing. Available tissue quantity limited TCR sequencing to a patient subset.

The CDR3 extends over 14 amino acids. V shed 7 bases and J 6 bases; nucleotides not matched to a gene: 5. Germline CDR1 SGHRS, CDR2 YFSETQ. This receptor was identified in a human donor with non-small cell lung cancer. The J gene is TRBJ1-6, the V gene TRBV5-1; 9 bases are shared with TRBD1. The material sequenced was uninvolved lung tissue not adjacent to the tumor. CDR3 nucleotide sequence: TGCGCCAGCCGCACGGGACAGGGTAATTCACCCCTCCACTTT. Translation gives CASRTGQGNSPLHF.